This T cell receptor beta chain was retrieved from a study of high-grade serous ovarian cancer treatment subgroups. For the study at large: Mean per sample: around 13,000 reads, about 7,500 unique TCR beta rearrangements.

Study results and limitations: These tumor repertoires lack spatial information from bulk sequencing. Repertoire similarity ranged about 0.11 to 0.8 between tumors of one patient.

CDR3 length: 13 residues. V was shortened by 4 bases and J by 3 bases, with 9 bases between the two germline ends. Germline loops: CDR1 ENHRY, CDR2 SYGVKD. Turning to this clone: No antigen is known for it.

Tumor samples were obtained before definitive surgery or chemotherapy. Method: immunoSEQ multiplex PCR; TCRdb's copy keeps in-frame clones and lacks some. The table records nearly 7,000 clones, 60% to 80% of them present only once. The sample was tumor tissue. V usage is TRBV10-3 and J usage is TRBJ1-1; tentatively, D is TRBD1 (5 bases). The sequence was collected from a human donor with high-grade serous ovarian cancer. The CDR3 here is CAISGGDYTEAFF. CDR3 DNA sequence: TGTGCCATCAGTGGGGGGGACTACACTGAAGCTTTCTTT.